Below, 17 T cell receptor beta chains from the same sample are listed, as sequenced in a study of T cells after yellow fever vaccination. TCRdb processed the 5' RACE reads anew with MiXCR; each CDR3 protein has one entry. Seen here are 200,000 or so distinct CDR3 sequences, approximately 6.7% observed once, and the top ten hold approximately 0.99%. The input for sequencing was CD4+ T cells sorted from PBMCs, taken on the day of the yellow fever booster vaccination. These receptors all come from a man in his thirties or forties who received the YFV17D yellow fever vaccine.

This clonotype was seen only a few times. The chain is built from TRBV10-3 and TRBJ1-2; 8 bases line up with TRBD1. Germline-derived CDR1 and CDR2 are ENHRY and SYGVKD. V dropped 11 bases and J dropped 6; count of bases not matched to a gene: 11. The CDR3 is 13 amino acids. The chain's CDR3 is CASTDRVVHGYTF. The CDR3 nucleotides are TGTGCCTCCACGGACAGGGTAGTCCATGGCTACACCTTC.

The genes are TRBV6-5 and TRBJ2-1; 7 bases align to TRBD2. Germline trimming cut 7 bases from V and 8 bases from J; bases unmatched to any gene: 8. Germline CDR1 reads MNHEY; CDR2 reads SVGAGI. The CDR3 has 13 amino acids. CDR3 sequence (DNA): TGTGCCAGCATTAGGACTAGATTCGATGAGCAGTTCTTC. It translates to CASIRTRFDEQFF.

This clonotype was counted a few times. CDR3 loop: CSAPFPGLASTDTQYF. In DNA, the CDR3 is TGCAGTGCTCCCTTCCCCGGACTAGCGAGCACAGATACGCAGTATTTT. The V call is TRBV20-1, the J call TRBJ2-3, with TRBD2 matching 9 bases. The CDR3 runs 16 residues. CDR1 and CDR2 (germline): DFQATT, SNEGSKA (reference sequence). With 5 bases clipped from V and 0 bases from J, the junction kept 9 bases outside the gene matches.

This clonotype was found a few times. This chain connects TRBV4-3 to TRBJ2-7; D may match TRBD1 or TRBD2 (5 bases each). CDR3 length: 16 amino acids. Germline assignment: CDR1 LGHNA and CDR2 YSLEER. V was shortened by 1 base and J by 4 bases, with 17 bases between the two germline ends. The CDR3 coding sequence is TGCGCCAGCAGCCAAGCGCTGGAGGTAGGGGCTTACGAGCAGTACTTC. Its translation: CASSQALEVGAYEQYF.

This clonotype was recorded many times. The rearrangement uses TRBV6-5 and TRBJ1-5; 9 bases map to TRBD1. This CDR3 contains 15 residues. J gave up 4 bases and V 6 bases, and 7 bases lay outside the gene matches. Germline V gene lookup returns CDR1 MNHEY and CDR2 SVGAGI. CDR3 sequence: CASSPTGGENQPQHF. The CDR3 DNA sequence: TGTGCCAGCAGCCCAACAGGGGGCGAGAATCAGCCCCAGCATTTT.

This clonotype has a count of ten or more. V gene TRBV7-2 combines with J gene TRBJ2-2, with 12 nucleotides matching TRBD2. V lost 5 bases to trimming and J lost 7 bases; unmatched junction nucleotides: 11. The germline V gene has CDR1 SGHTA and CDR2 FQGNSA. CDR3 length: 17 residues. The CDR3 DNA is TGTGCCAGCAGCCCCCCTAGCGGGAGGGCCCTCGGCGGGGAGCTGTTTTTT. Translation gives CASSPPSGRALGGELFF.

This clonotype was seen ten or more times. This chain joins TRBV5-1 and TRBJ2-1; possible D gene TRBD1, 6 bases. Looked up from germline, CDR1 is SGHRS and CDR2 is YFSETQ. V was cut by 4 bases and J by 7 bases, with 12 bases left in between. The CDR3 is made up of 13 amino acids. The CDR3 here is CASSNARGNEQFF. The CDR3 bases are TGCGCCAGCAGCAATGCTAGGGGGAATGAGCAGTTCTTC.

This clonotype has more than one count but fewer than ten. The V gene is TRBV20-1, the J gene TRBJ1-1; maybe TRBD1 (6 bases). CDR3 length: 16 amino acids. Germline V gives CDR1 DFQATT, CDR2 SNEGSKA (reference sequence). Trimming shortened V by 6 bases and J by 1 base, and 21 bases separated the two germline ends. This chain's CDR3 is CSAPVGGTGRNTEAFF. The DNA for the CDR3 is TGCAGTGCCCCAGTAGGGGGTACAGGTCGGAACACTGAAGCTTTCTTT.

Notes on this clonotype: One junction end does not reproduce the germline sequence, and a read error may be involved. This rearrangement joins TRBV7-2 to TRBJ2-2, with 11 bases aligning to TRBD2. The CDR3 runs to 15 residues. Germline CDR1 reads SGHTA; CDR2 reads FQGNSA. CDR3: CASSGTSGNTGALFF. The CDR3 DNA reads as TGTGCCAGCAGCGGGACTAGCGGAAACACCGGGGCGCTGTTTTTT.

This clonotype was counted ten times or more. This rearrangement joins TRBV29-1 to TRBJ2-7, with a weak D call TRBD1 (5 bases). The CDR3 is made up of 11 amino acids. The V end lost 6 bases, the J end lost 3 bases, and 9 bases lay between the germline ends. CDR1 is SQVTM, CDR2 ANQGSEA, per germline. The CDR3 nucleotides read TGCAGCGTCCTAGGGGTCTACGAGCAGTACTTC. The encoded protein is CSVLGVYEQYF.

Only a few counts were recorded for this clonotype. The chain recombines TRBV20-1 with TRBJ2-7; 8 nucleotides match TRBD2. The CDR3 has 14 residues. From germline, CDR1 is DFQATT and CDR2 SNEGSKA (reference sequence). V lost 6 bases, J lost 5 bases, and 12 bases stayed unmatched. CDR3 loop: CSAPKGGTRHEQYF. CDR3 nucleotides: TGCAGTGCGCCAAAGGGGGGGACTAGACACGAGCAGTACTTC.

This clonotype was picked up a small number of times. J is TRBJ2-7 and V is TRBV28; D gene ambiguous. This CDR3 has 16 residues. Per the germline V gene, CDR1 is MDHEN and CDR2 is SYDVKM. The ends were cut back, 3 bases at V and 0 bases at J, with 15 bases in the middle. The CDR3, as DNA: TGTGCCAGCAGTTTGTTACGAGCAGATAGCTCCTACGAGCAGTACTTC. It is translated as CASSLLRADSSYEQYF.

This clonotype was recorded many times. The J gene is TRBJ2-3, the V gene TRBV7-2, with TRBD1 matching over 7 bases. The CDR3 extends over 14 amino acids. The V gene end was trimmed by 6 bases and the J gene end by 4 bases; junction bases not matched to a gene: 7. Looked up from germline, CDR1 is SGHTA and CDR2 is FQGNSA. The CDR3 reads CASRKTGAADTQYF. CDR3 in DNA: TGTGCCAGCAGGAAAACAGGGGCGGCAGATACGCAGTATTTT.

This clonotype turned up a few times. The V and J genes are TRBV5-4 and TRBJ2-1; 9 bases match TRBD2. The V gene end was trimmed by 2 bases and the J gene end by 8 bases; junction bases not matched to a gene: 8. Germline-derived CDR1 and CDR2 are SGHNT and YYREEE (reference sequence). The CDR3 runs 15 residues. The CDR3 coding sequence is TGTGCCAGCAGCTTTCCGGTTAGCGGGAGTGATGAGCAGTTCTTC. It codes for CASSFPVSGSDEQFF.

In this sample, this clonotype turned up a few times. The chain carries TRBV5-1 and TRBJ1-2; D call uncertain. Germline lookup yields CDR1 SGHRS and CDR2 YFSETQ. This CDR3 contains 14 residues. V gave up 5 bases and J gave up 4 bases, with 15 bases separating them. The CDR3 region is CASSNSPGLYGYTF. CDR3 nucleotide sequence: TGCGCCAGCAGTAACTCCCCGGGCCTCTATGGCTACACCTTC.

This clonotype appeared a few times. V and J are TRBV14 and TRBJ2-1; D not resolved. Trimming left V 6 bases short and J 0 bases short, with 9 bases between. The CDR3 has 14 residues. Germline V gene sequence: CDR1 SGHDN, CDR2 FVKESK. The CDR3 loop reads CASSSRSSYNEQFF. For the CDR3, the DNA is TGTGCCAGCAGTTCAAGGAGCTCCTACAATGAGCAGTTCTTC. Using reference TRBV14 and TRBJ2-1 for the parts outside the CDR3, the full variable domain is EAGVTQFPSHSVIEKGQTVTLRCDPISGHDNLYWYRRVMGKEIKFLLHFVKESKQDESGMPNNRFLAERTGGTYSTLKVQPAELEDSGVYFCASSSRSSYNEQFFGPGTRLTVL.

Only a few counts were recorded for this clonotype. This sequence joins TRBV12-5 and TRBJ2-7; the D is unclear. V lost 5 bases and J lost 3, with 14 bases in between. CDR1 is LGHNT and CDR2 is FRNRAP in the germline V gene. The CDR3 extends over 14 amino acids. The CDR3 reads CASGEGSLFYEQYF. The CDR3 nucleotides are TGTGCTAGTGGTGAAGGGTCTCTATTCTACGAGCAGTACTTC.